Listed here are 26 T cell receptor beta chains from one sample, sequenced in a study of control samples from healthy donors and cancer patients. The data were produced by immunoSEQ multiplex PCR, yet TCRdb's version contains in-frame clones alone and is incomplete. The table includes 150,000 to 200,000 clones, 90% to 95% detected once. Sequencing was carried out using blood. The source is a woman in her twenties or thirties in good health.

The CDR3 sequence is CASSLWLVNQPQHF. The DNA for the CDR3 is TGTGCCAGCAGCTTATGGTTGGTAAATCAGCCCCAGCATTTT. This chain connects TRBV7-8 to TRBJ1-5; D ambiguous. The CDR3 sequence is 14 residues long. The V and J ends lost 2 bases and 4 bases respectively, with 9 bases between them. The V gene's germline CDR1 is SGHVS and CDR2 FQNEAQ.

The J gene is TRBJ1-1, the V gene TRBV6-5; 7 nucleotides align to TRBD1. Germline V gene sequence: CDR1 MNHEY, CDR2 SVGAGI. The trim removed 2 bases at V and 0 bases at J, leaving 3 bases unmatched. The CDR3 length is 15 residues. The CDR3 sequence is CASSYGGQMNTEAFF. CDR3 DNA sequence: TGTGCCAGCAGTTACGGGGGACAGATGAACACTGAAGCTTTCTTT.

The chain combines TRBV7-3 with TRBJ2-3, with TRBD1 identical over 9 bases. The CDR3 is made up of 13 amino acids. From germline, CDR1 is SGHTA and CDR2 FQGTGA. The junction had 4 bases not matched to a gene; V was cut back by 6 bases and J by 6 bases. The CDR3 nucleotides read TGTGCCAGCAGAAGACAGGGGGGTGATACGCAGTATTTT. This gives the protein CASRRQGGDTQYF. The complete variable domain, with remaining parts taken from reference TRBV7-3 and TRBJ2-3, reads GAGVSQTPSNKVTEKGKYVELRCDPISGHTALYWYRQSLGQGPEFLIYFQGTGAADDSGLPNDRFFAVRPEGSVSTLKIQRTERGDSAVYLCASRRQGGDTQYFGPGTRLTVL.

CDR3 nucleotides: TGCGCCAGCAGTCAATCGTGCAGGAGTCACACTGAAGCTTTCTTT. Amino acid sequence: CASSQSCRSHTEAFF. This rearrangement joins TRBV23-1 to TRBJ1-1; D not certain. Being an ORF, TRBV23-1 has a function that is uncertain. The CDR3 spans 15 residues. The V end lost 0 bases, the J end lost 3 bases, and 11 bases lay between the germline ends.

The rearrangement links TRBV1 to TRBJ2-1; the D call of TRBD2 is as the table states it, not checked on the DNA. TRBV1 is classified as a pseudogene. The CDR3 is made up of 17 amino acids. CDR3 nucleotides: TGCACCAGCAGCCAAGACCCCGGGACTAGCGGGAGCAATGAGCAGTTCTTC. It yields the protein CTSSQDPGTSGSNEQFF.

The chain recombines TRBV13 with TRBJ2-3; 12 bases line up with TRBD2. The CDR3 runs to 16 residues. The germline V gene has CDR1 PRHDT and CDR2 FYEKMQ (reference sequence). V shed 5 bases, J shed 5 bases, and the junction held 8 bases outside the gene matches. CDR3: CASSARLAGVGDTQYF. The CDR3 DNA follows: TGTGCCAGCAGCGCAAGACTAGCGGGAGTGGGAGATACGCAGTATTTT.

This sequence joins TRBV9 and TRBJ2-5, with a possible D match to TRBD2 (6 bases). Per the germline V gene, CDR1 is SGDLS and CDR2 is YYNGEE. The CDR3 has 16 amino acids. V lost 3 bases and J lost 4, with 19 bases in between. The CDR3 DNA is TGTGCCAGCAGCGCGACTAGTGGAGGTCTGGGAGAGACCCAGTACTTC. The encoded protein is CASSATSGGLGETQYF.

The chain combines TRBV6-5 with TRBJ1-2, with a possible D match to TRBD1 (5 bases). Per the germline V gene, CDR1 is MNHEY and CDR2 is SVGAGI. Trimming stripped 0 bases from V and 8 bases from J, with 7 bases between. This CDR3 contains 12 residues. The CDR3 nucleotides read TGTGCCAGCAGTTACTCAGGGACCGGCTACACCTTC. It is translated as CASSYSGTGYTF.

The table lists this clone with a count of one. Within the sample, other DNA sequences also encode this same CDR3. The genes are TRBV20-1 and TRBJ2-7; a weak D match, TRBD1 (5 bases). Germline V gene sequence: CDR1 DFQATT, CDR2 SNEGSKA (reference sequence). The CDR3 length is 11 residues. V was trimmed by 1 base and J by 6 bases, leaving 7 bases between them. The CDR3 sequence is CSARGQFEQYF. CDR3 sequence (DNA): TGCAGTGCTAGAGGACAGTTCGAGCAGTACTTC.

The chain uses TRBV11-3 and TRBJ2-7, with 9 bases fitting TRBD1. V trimming: 3 bases; J trimming: 4 bases; junction bases outside the gene matches: 4. Germline V gene lookup returns CDR1 SGHNT and CDR2 YENEEA. The CDR3 has 14 amino acids. The CDR3 DNA follows: TGTGCCAGCAGCTTCCGACAGGGGGATTACGAGCAGTACTTC. It encodes CASSFRQGDYEQYF. The whole variable domain, filled in from reference TRBV11-3 and TRBJ2-7, reads EAGVVQSPRYKIIEKKQPVAFWCNPISGHNTLYWYLQNLGQGPELLIRYENEEAVDDSQLPKDRFSAERLKGVDSTLKIQPAELGDSAVYLCASSFRQGDYEQYFGPGTRLTVT.

This clone has just one count. V usage is TRBV4-2 and J usage is TRBJ2-1, with 9 bases fitting TRBD1. The CDR3 totals 16 residues. V gave up 0 bases and J gave up 5 bases; unmatched junction bases: 5. CDR1 is LGHNA, CDR2 YNFKEQ, per germline. The CDR3 protein is CASSQEPGQGNNEQFF. As DNA, the CDR3 is TGTGCCAGCAGCCAAGAGCCGGGACAGGGCAACAATGAGCAGTTCTTC.

The V call is TRBV30, the J call TRBJ2-1; 10 positions match TRBD2. CDR1 is GTSNPN, CDR2 SVGIG, per germline (reference sequence). With V trimmed by 0 bases and J by 9 bases, 17 bases remained unmatched. The CDR3 extends over 18 amino acids. CDR3 sequence (DNA): TGTGCCTGGAGTGTACAGAGCGGGGGGGCGATTCGTGGTTGTGAGCAGTTCTTC. This gives the protein CAWSVQSGGAIRGCEQFF.

The chain joins TRBV7-3 to TRBJ2-3; D assignment may be TRBD1 or TRBD2 (6 bases each). This CDR3 region has 14 residues. Germline CDR1 is SGHTA and CDR2 is FQGTGA. V was pared by 5 bases and J by 8 bases, with 17 bases between. The CDR3 DNA follows: TGTGCCAGCAGCCCGGCTGGAGGGGGTGGTACGCAGTATTTT. As protein: CASSPAGGGGTQYF.

This chain connects TRBV9 to TRBJ1-4, with 8 bases fitting TRBD1. The V gene's germline CDR1 is SGDLS and CDR2 YYNGEE. The V and J ends lost 0 bases and 6 bases, in that order; junction bases with no gene match: 1. The CDR3 runs to 14 residues. The CDR3 DNA follows: TGTGCCAGCAGCGTAGGGGACAGGCATGAAAAACTGTTTTTT. This gives the protein CASSVGDRHEKLFF.

Worth noting for this clone: Within the sample, other DNA sequences also encode this same CDR3. This chain connects TRBV3-1 (or the pseudogene TRBV3-2) to TRBJ1-1; D uncertain. V was trimmed by 1 base and J by 0 bases, leaving 3 bases between them. The V gene's germline CDR1 is LGHDT and CDR2 YNNKEL (reference sequence). The CDR3 runs 13 residues. In DNA form, the CDR3 reads TGTGCCAGCAGCCAAGCGGTGAACACTGAAGCTTTCTTT. It yields the protein CASSQAVNTEAFF.

Comment on this clone: The sample holds other DNA sequences that translate to the same CDR3. The V gene is TRBV19, the J gene TRBJ1-1, with D perhaps TRBD1 (6 bases). Trimming shortened V by 4 bases and J by 4 bases, and 7 bases separated the two germline ends. In germline, CDR1 is LNHDA, CDR2 SQIVND (reference sequence). The CDR3 extends over 12 amino acids. CDR3 in amino acids: CASSKGGTEAFF. The CDR3 DNA follows: TGTGCCAGTAGTAAGGGGGGCACTGAAGCTTTCTTT.

The chain employs TRBV30 and TRBJ1-1; unclear D gene. V was shortened by 0 bases and J by 10 bases, with 9 bases between the two germline ends. The CDR3 is 11 residues long. Germline V CDR1 and CDR2: GTSNPN, SVGIG (reference sequence). The CDR3 loop is CAWSVSVVAFF. The CDR3 nucleotides read TGTGCCTGGAGTGTATCTGTAGTAGCTTTCTTT.

CDR3 sequence: CASSYLDPRNTEAFF. Written as DNA, the CDR3 is TGTGCCAGCAGTTACTTGGACCCTAGGAACACTGAAGCTTTCTTT. The chain joins TRBV6-5 to TRBJ1-1; D gene unclear. V gave up 1 base and J gave up 1 base, with 10 bases separating them. The V gene's germline CDR1 is MNHEY and CDR2 SVGAGI. The CDR3 length is 15 residues.

The chain couples TRBV11-2 to TRBJ2-4; D tentatively fits TRBD1 or TRBD2 (6 bases each). The CDR3 extends over 16 amino acids. Deletions cut 1 base from V and 7 bases from J, with 17 bases between. Germline CDR1 is SGHAT and CDR2 is FQNNGV. The CDR3: CASSLGPGVQGNIQYF. For the CDR3, the DNA is TGTGCCAGCAGCTTAGGGCCGGGGGTCCAGGGGAACATTCAGTACTTC.

The chain combines TRBV15 with TRBJ1-1; D gene unclear. V gave up 5 bases and J gave up 1 base, with 11 bases separating them. CDR3 length: 14 amino acids. The germline V gene encodes CDR1 LNHNV and CDR2 YYDKDF (reference sequence). CDR3 amino acids: CATSPHHGNTEAFF. CDR3 DNA: TGTGCCACCAGCCCACACCATGGGAACACTGAAGCTTTCTTT. The whole variable domain, remainder taken from reference TRBV15 and TRBJ1-1, is DAMVIQNPRYQVTQFGKPVTLSCSQTLNHNVMYWYQQKSSQAPKLLFHYYDKDFNNEADTPDNFQSRRPNTSFCFLDIRSPGLGDTAMYLCATSPHHGNTEAFFGQGTRLTVV.

The chain links TRBV2 to TRBJ2-7; D perhaps matches TRBD1 (6 bases). The V end was cut by 5 bases, the J end by 7 bases, with 18 bases between. The CDR3 contains 14 residues. Per germline, CDR1 SNHLY and CDR2 FYNNEI. CDR3 nucleotide sequence: TGTGCCAGCAGTCGGGAACAGGGCTGGGGAGAGCAGTACTTC. This sequence encodes CASSREQGWGEQYF.

The CDR3 nucleotides are TGTGCCAGCAGTCTCCCGGACTGGAAGAATGAAAAACTGTTTTTT. Protein sequence: CASSLPDWKNEKLFF. The rearrangement uses TRBV28 and TRBJ1-4; D call uncertain. The CDR3 is 15 amino acids. Germline V gene data show CDR1 as MDHEN and CDR2 as SYDVKM. Trimming removed 5 bases at V and 5 bases at J, with 15 bases between.

This clone was counted once. This chain connects TRBV12-3 or TRBV12-4 to TRBJ1-2; D possibly corresponds to TRBD1 (6 bases). V was cut by 5 bases and J by 8 bases, with 9 bases left in between. The CDR3 spans 11 residues. For the CDR3, the DNA is TGTGCCAGCAGTCCAGGGGTGGGCTACACCTTC. Translation gives CASSPGVGYTF.

The chain employs TRBV4-1 and TRBJ1-5, with D maybe TRBD1 (6 bases). The ends were cut back, 0 bases at V and 0 bases at J, with 9 bases in the middle. CDR1 and CDR2 from the germline V gene are MGHRA and YSYEKL. This CDR3 is built from 16 residues. The CDR3 region has the DNA TGCGCCAGCAGCCAAGACGGACAGTTTAGCAATCAGCCCCAGCATTTT. Translated: CASSQDGQFSNQPQHF.

V is TRBV11-2 and J is TRBJ2-3, with 11 bases identical to TRBD2. Germline CDR1 and CDR2: SGHAT and FQNNGV. V dropped 5 bases and J dropped 1; count of bases not matched to a gene: 8. This CDR3 is 17 amino acids long. CDR3 DNA sequence: TGTGCCAGCAGCCTCCTTAGCGGGGGGGCTGGCACAGATACGCAGTATTTT. Its protein product is CASSLLSGGAGTDTQYF.

This chain connects TRBV12-5 to TRBJ1-1, with no clear D. Germline V CDR1 and CDR2: LGHNT, FRNRAP. The CDR3 is 12 residues long. The V end was cut by 5 bases, the J end by 4 bases, with 8 bases between. The CDR3 here is CASGGESTEAFF. In nucleotides, the CDR3 is TGTGCTAGTGGTGGGGAGAGCACTGAAGCTTTCTTT.